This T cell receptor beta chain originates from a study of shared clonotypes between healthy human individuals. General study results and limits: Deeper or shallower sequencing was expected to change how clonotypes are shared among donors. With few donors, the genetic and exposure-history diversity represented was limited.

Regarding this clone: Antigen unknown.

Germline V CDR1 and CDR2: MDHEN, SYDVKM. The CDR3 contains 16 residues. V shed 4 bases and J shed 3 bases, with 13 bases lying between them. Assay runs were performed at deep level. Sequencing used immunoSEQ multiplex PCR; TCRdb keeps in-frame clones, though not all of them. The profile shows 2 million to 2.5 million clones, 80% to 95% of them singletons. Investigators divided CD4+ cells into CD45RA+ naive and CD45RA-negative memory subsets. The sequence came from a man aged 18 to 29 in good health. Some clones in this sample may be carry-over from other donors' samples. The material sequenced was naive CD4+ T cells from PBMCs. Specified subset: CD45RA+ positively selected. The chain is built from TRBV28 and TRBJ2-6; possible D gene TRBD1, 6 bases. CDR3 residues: CASSSLQGLGANVLTF. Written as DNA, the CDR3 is TGTGCCAGCAGTTCCTTGCAGGGGCTTGGGGCCAACGTCCTGACTTTC.